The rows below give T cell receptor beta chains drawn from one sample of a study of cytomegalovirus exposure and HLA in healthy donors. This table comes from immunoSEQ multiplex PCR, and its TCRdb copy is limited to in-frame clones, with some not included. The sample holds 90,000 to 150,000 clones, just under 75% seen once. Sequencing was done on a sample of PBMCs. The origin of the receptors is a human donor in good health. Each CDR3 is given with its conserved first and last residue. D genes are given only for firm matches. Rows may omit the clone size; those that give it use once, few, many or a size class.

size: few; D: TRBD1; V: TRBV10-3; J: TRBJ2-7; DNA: TGTGCCATCAGCGGGTCAACAGGGGGCACTTCGTCCGAGCAGTACTTC; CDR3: CAISGSTGGTSSEQYF
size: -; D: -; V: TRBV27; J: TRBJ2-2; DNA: TGTGCCAGCAGGGCCGGAAACAGGGTGAACACCGGGGAGCTGTTTTTT; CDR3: CASRAGNRVNTGELFF
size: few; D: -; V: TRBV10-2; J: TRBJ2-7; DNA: TGCGCCAGCAGGGGACATGCCGAGCAGTACTTC; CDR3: CASRGHAEQYF
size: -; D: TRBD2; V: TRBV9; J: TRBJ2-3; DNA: TGTGCCAGCAGCGTAGTGGGTAGCGGGGCGACAGATACGCAGTATTTT; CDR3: CASSVVGSGATDTQYF
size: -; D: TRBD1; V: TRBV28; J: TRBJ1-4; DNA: TGTGCCAGCAGCCAGGGACAGGGGGCGAATGAAAAACTGTTTTTT; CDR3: CASSQGQGANEKLFF
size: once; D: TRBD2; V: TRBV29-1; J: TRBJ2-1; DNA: TGCAGCGTTTGGACTAGCGGGAGCAATGAGCAGTTCTTC; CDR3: CSVWTSGSNEQFF
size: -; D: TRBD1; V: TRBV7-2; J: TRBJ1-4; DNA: TGTGCCAGCAGGCCCGGGACAGGGCCCGAAAAACTGTTTTTT; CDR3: CASRPGTGPEKLFF
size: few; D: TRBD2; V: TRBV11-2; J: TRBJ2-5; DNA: TGTGCCAGCAGCCTGTGGACTAGCGGGAGAAAAGTGGAAGAGACCCAGTACTTC; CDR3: CASSLWTSGRKVEETQYF
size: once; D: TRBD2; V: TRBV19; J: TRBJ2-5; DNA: TGTGCCAGTAGTATCCTCGCGGGGGGATGGGAGACCCAGTACTTC; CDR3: CASSILAGGWETQYF
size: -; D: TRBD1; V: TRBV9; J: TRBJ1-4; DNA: TGTGCCAGCAGCCCGGGACAGAATGAAAAACTGTTTTTT; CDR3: CASSPGQNEKLFF
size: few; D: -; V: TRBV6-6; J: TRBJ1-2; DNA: TGTGCCAGCAGCCGGGATGCGGGGCCTAGCTACACCTTC; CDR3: CASSRDAGPSYTF
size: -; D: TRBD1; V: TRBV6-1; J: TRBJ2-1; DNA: TGTGCCAGCAGTGAACGGACAGGGGGACGCAATGAGCAGTTCTTC; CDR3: CASSERTGGRNEQFF
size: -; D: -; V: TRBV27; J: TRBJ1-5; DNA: TGTGCCGCGGGGGGTAGCAATCAGCCCCAGCATTTT; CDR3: CAAGGSNQPQHF
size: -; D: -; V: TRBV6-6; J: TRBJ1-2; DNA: TGTGCCAGCAGTTCGCTTCCACCAGCTAACTATGGCTACACCTTC; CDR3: CASSSLPPANYGYTF
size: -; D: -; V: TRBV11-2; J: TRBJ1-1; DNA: TGTGCCAGCAGCTTAGGTCAGGAAACGAACGGTTTCTTT; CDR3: CASSLGQETNGFF
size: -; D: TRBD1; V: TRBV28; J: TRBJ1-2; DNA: TGTGCCAGCAGGACGGCAGGGGGTCGGACCTTCTATGGCTACACCTTC; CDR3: CASRTAGGRTFYGYTF
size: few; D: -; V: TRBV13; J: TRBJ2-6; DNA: TGTGCCAGCAGCTTATTGAGAGGGATCTCTGGGGCCAACGTCCTGACTTTC; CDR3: CASSLLRGISGANVLTF
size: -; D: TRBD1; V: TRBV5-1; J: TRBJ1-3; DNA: TGCGCCAGCAGCCCTGGGACAGCAGGAAACACCATATATTTT; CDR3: CASSPGTAGNTIYF
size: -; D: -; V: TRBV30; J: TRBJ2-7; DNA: TGTGCCTGGAGTGTACTCCACGAGCAGTACTTC; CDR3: CAWSVLHEQYF